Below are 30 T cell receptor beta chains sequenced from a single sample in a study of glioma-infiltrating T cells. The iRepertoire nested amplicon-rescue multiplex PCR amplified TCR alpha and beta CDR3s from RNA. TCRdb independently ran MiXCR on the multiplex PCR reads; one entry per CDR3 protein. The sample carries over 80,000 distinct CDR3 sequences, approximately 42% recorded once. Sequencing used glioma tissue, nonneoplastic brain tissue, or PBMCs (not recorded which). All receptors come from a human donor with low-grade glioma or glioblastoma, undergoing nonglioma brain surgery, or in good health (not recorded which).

Here the CDR3 DNA reads TGTGCCTGGAGTCGACCGCCCAGTCAGCCCCAGCATTTT. Encoded protein: CAWSRPPSQPQHF. The chain carries TRBV30 and TRBJ1-5; D not resolved. Germline V CDR1 and CDR2: GTSNPN, SVGIG (reference sequence). V lost 2 bases, J lost 6 bases, and 11 bases lay in between. This CDR3 is built from 13 residues. Complete variable domain (other parts from reference TRBV30 and TRBJ1-5): SQTIHQWPATLVQPVGSPLSLECTVEGTSNPNLYWYRQAAGRGLQLLFYSVGIGQISSEVPQNLSASRPQDRQFILSSKKLLLSDSGFYLCAWSRPPSQPQHFGDGTRLSIL.

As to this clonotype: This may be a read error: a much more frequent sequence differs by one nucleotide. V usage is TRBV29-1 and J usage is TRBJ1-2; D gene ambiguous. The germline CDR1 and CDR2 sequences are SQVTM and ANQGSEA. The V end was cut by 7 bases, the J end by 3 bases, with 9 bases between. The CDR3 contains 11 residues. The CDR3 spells CSAQEHYGYTF. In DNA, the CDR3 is TGCAGCGCCCAAGAACACTATGGCTACACCTTC. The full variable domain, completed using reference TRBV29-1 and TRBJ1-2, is SAVISQKPSRDICQRGTSLTIQCQVDSQVTMMFWYRQQPGQSLTLIATANQGSEATYESGFVIDKFPISRPNLTFSTLTVSNMSPEDSSIYLCSAQEHYGYTFGSGTRLTVV.

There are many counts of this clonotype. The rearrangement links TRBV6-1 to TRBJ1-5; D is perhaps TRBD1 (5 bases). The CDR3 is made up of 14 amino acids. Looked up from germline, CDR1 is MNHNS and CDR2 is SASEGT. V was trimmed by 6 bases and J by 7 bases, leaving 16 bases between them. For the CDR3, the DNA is TGTGCCAGCAGCTCGGGGCCTCTAACCCAGCCCCAGCATTTT. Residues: CASSSGPLTQPQHF.

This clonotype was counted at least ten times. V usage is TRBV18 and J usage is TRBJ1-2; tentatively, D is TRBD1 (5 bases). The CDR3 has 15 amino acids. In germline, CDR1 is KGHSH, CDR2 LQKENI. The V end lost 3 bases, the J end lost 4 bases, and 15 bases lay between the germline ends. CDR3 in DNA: TGTGCCAGCTCACCCGGAGGGGTAAATAGCTATGGCTACACCTTC. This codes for CASSPGGVNSYGYTF.

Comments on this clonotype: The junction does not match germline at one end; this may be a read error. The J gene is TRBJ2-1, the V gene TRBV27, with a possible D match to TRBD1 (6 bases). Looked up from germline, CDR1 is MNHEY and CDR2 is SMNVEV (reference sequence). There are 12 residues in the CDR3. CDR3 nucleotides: TGTGCCAGCAGTTACACAGGGAATGGGCAGTCCTTC. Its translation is CASSYTGNGQSF.

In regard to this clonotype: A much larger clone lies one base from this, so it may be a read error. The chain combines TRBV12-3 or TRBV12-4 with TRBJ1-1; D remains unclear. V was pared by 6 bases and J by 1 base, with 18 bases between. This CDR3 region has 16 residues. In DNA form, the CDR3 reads TGTGCCAGCAGCGGATCTCTTAACCTTCAGAACACTGAAGCTTTCTTT. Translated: CASSGSLNLQNTEAFF.

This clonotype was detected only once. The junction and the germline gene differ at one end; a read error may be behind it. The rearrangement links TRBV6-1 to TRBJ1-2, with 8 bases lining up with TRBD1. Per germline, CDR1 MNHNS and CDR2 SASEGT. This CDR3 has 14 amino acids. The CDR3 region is CASSTRTGPDDYTF. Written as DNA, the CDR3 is TGTGCTAGCAGTACCCGGACAGGGCCGGATGACTACACCTTC.

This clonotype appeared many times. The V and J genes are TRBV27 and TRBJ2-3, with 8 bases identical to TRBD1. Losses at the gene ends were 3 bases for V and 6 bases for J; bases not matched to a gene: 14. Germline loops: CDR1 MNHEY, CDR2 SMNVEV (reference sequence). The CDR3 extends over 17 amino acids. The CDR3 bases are TGTGCCAGCAGTTTTTCTAGACAGGGGCAAACTGAGGATACGCAGTATTTT. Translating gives CASSFSRQGQTEDTQYF.

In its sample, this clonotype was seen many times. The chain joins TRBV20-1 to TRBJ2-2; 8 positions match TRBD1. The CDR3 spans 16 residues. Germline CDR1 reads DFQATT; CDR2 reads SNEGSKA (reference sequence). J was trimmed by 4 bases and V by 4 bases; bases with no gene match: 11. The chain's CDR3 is CSANTRDRRVTGELFF. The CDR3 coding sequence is TGCAGTGCTAATACCCGGGACAGGAGAGTCACCGGGGAGCTGTTTTTT.

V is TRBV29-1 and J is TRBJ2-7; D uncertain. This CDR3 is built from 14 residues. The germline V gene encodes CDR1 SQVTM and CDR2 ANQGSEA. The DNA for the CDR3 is TGCAGGGCGGCGGACGTACCGAGCTCCTACGAGCAGTACTTC. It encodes CRAADVPSSYEQYF.

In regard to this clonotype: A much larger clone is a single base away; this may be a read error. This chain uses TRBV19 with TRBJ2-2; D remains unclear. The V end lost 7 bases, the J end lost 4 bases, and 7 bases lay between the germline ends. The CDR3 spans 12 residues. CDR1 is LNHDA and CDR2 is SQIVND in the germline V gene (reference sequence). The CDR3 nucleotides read TGTGCCAGTATCAAAAGCACCGGGGAGCTGTTTTTT. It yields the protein CASIKSTGELFF.

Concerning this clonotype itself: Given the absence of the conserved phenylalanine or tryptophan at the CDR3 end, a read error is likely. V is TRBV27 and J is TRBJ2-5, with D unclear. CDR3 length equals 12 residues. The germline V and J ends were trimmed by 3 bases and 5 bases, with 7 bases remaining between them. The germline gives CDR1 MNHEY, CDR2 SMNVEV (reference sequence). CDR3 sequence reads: CASSLSGETQYL. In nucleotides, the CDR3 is TGTGCCAGCAGTTTGTCCGGGGAGACCCAGTACCTT.

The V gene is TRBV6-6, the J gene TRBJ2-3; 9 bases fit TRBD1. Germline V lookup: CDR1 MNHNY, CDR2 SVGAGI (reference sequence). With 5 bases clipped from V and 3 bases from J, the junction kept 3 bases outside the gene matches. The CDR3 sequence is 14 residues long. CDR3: CASSVGTGTDTQYF. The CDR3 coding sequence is TGTGCCAGCAGTGTAGGGACAGGGACAGATACGCAGTATTTT.

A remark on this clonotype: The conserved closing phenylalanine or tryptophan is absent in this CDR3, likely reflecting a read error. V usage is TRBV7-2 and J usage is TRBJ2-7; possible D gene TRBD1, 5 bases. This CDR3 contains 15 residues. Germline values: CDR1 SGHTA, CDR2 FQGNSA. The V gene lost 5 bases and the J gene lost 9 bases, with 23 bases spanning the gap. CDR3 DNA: TGTGCCAGCAGCAAGGACACGTCCGGCTCGGGCGGGCAGTACCTC. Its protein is CASSKDTSGSGGQYL.

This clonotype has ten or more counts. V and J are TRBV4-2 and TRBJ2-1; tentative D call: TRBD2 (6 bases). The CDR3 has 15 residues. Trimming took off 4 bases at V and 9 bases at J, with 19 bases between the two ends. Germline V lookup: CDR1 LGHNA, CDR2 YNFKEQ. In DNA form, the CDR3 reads TGTGCCAGCAGCCCCGGGACTCCCCTTAATCTTGAGCAGTTCTTC. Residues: CASSPGTPLNLEQFF.

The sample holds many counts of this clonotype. CDR3 residues: CASSPWTSGSYNEQFF. DNA of the CDR3: TGTGCCAGCAGCCCGTGGACTAGCGGGAGCTACAATGAGCAGTTCTTC. The V gene is TRBV7-8, the J gene TRBJ2-1; 13 bases line up with TRBD2. The CDR3 totals 16 residues. V trimming: 5 bases; J trimming: 3 bases; junction bases outside the gene matches: 4. Germline V gene sequence: CDR1 SGHVS, CDR2 FQNEAQ.

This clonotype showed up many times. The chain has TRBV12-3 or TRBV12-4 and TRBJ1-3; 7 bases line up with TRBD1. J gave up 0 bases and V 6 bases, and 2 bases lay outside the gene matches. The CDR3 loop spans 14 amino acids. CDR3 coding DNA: TGTGCCAGCAGCAACAGGGGCTCTGGAAACACCATATATTTT. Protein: CASSNRGSGNTIYF.

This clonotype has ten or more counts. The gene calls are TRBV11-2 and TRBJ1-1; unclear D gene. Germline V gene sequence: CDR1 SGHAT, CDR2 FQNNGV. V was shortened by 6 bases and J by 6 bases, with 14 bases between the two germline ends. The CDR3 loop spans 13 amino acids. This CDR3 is CASSPWPGPEAFF. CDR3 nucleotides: TGTGCCAGCAGTCCATGGCCCGGACCTGAAGCTTTCTTT.

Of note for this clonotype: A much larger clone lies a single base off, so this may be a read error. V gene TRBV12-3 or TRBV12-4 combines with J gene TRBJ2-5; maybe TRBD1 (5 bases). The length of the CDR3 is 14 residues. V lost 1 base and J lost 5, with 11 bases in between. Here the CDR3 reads CASSLGAGWETQYF. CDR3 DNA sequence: TGTGCCAGCAGTTTAGGTGCAGGGTGGGAGACCCAGTACTTC.

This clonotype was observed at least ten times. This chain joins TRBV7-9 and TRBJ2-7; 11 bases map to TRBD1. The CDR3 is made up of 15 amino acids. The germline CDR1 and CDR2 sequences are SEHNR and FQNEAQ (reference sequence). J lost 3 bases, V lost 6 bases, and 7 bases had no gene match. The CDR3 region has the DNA TGTGCCAGCAGTTTTGGACAGGGGGCATACTACGAGCAGTACTTC. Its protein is CASSFGQGAYYEQYF.

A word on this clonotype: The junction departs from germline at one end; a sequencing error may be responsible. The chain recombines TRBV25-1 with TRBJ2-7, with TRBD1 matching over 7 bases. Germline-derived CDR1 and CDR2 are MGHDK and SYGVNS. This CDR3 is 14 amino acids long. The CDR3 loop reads CARSETTGPYEQYF. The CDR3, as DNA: TGTGCCAGAAGTGAAACGACAGGGCCCTACGAGCAGTACTTC.

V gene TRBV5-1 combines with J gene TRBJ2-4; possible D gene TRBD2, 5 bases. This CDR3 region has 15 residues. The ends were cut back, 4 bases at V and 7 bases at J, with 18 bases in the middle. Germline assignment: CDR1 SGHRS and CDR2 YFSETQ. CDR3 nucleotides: TGCGCCAGCAGCATTAGCGCCTCGAAGGGCAACATTCAGTACTTC. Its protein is CASSISASKGNIQYF.

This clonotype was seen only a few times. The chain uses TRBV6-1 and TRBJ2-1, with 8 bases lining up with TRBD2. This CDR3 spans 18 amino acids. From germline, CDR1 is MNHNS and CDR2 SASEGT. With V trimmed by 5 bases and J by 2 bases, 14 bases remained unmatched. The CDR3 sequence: CASSSIGGAGAPYNEQFF. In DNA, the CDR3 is TGTGCCAGCAGTTCTATTGGGGGAGCGGGAGCCCCCTACAATGAGCAGTTCTTC.

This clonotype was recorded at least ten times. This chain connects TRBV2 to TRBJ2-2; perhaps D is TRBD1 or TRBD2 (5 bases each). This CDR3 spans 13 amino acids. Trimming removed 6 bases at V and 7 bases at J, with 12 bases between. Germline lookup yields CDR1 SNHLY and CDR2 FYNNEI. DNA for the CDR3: TGTGCCAGCAGGGGGGTGGGCGGCGGGGAGCTGTTTTTT. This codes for CASRGVGGGELFF. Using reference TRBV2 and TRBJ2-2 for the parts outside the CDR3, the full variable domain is EPEVTQTPSHQVTQMGQEVILRCVPISNHLYFYWYRQILGQKVEFLVSFYNNEISEKSEIFDDQFSVERPDGSNFTLKIRSTKLEDSAMYFCASRGVGGGELFFGEGSRLTVL.

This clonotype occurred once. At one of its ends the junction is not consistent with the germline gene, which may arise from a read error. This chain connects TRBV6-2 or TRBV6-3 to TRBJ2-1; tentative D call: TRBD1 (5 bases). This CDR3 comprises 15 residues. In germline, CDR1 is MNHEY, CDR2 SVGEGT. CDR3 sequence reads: CASTFGAGPNNGQFF. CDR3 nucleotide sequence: TGTGCCAGCACGTTCGGAGCAGGGCCGAACAATGGGCAGTTCTTC.

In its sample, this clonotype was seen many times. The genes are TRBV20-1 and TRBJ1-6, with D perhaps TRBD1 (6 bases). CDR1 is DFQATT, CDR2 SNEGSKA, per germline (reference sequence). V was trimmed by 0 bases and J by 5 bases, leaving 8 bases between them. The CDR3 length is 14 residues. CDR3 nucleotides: TGCAGTGCTAGAGAAGGACAGCATAATTCACCCCTCCACTTT. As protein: CSAREGQHNSPLHF.

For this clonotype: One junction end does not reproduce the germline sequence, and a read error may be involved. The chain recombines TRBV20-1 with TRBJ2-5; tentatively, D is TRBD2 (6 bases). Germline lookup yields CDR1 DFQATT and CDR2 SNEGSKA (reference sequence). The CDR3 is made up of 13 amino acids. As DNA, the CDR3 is TGCAGTGGCTCAGTAGCGGTACAAGACACCCAGTACTTC. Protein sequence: CSGSVAVQDTQYF.

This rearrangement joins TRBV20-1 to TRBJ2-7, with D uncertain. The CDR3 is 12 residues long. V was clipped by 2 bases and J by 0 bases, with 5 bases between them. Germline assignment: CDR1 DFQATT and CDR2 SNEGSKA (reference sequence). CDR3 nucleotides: TGCAGTGCTAGAAGCACCTCCTACGAGCAGTACTTC. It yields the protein CSARSTSYEQYF.

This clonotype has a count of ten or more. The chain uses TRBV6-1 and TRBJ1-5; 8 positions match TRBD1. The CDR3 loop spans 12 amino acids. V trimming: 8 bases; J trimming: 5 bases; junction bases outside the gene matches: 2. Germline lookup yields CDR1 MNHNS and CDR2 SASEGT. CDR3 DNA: TGTGCCAGCGACAGGGGCTATCAGCCCCAGCATTTT. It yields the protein CASDRGYQPQHF.

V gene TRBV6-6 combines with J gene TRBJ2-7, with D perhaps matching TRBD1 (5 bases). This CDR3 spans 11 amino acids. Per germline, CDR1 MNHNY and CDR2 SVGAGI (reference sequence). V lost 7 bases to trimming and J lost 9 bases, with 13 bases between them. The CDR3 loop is CASTTERGQYF. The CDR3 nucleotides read TGTGCCAGCACCACCGAAAGGGGGCAGTACTTC.